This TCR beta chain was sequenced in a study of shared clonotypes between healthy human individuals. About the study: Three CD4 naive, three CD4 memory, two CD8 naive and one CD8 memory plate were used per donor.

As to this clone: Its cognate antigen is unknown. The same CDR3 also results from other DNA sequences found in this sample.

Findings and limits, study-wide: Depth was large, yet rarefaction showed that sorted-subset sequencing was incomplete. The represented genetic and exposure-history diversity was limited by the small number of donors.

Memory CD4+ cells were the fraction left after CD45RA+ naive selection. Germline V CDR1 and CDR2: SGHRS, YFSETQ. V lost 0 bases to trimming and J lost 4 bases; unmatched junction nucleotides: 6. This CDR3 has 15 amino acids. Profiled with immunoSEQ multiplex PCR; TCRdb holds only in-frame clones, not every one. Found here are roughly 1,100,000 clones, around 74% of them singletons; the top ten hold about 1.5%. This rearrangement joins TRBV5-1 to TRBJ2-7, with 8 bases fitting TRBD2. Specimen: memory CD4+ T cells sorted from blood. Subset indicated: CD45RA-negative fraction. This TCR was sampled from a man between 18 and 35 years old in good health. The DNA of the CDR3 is TGCGCCAGCAGCTTGGCCCAAGCGGGAGCGTACGAGCAGTACTTC. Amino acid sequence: CASSLAQAGAYEQYF.